The 30 T cell receptor beta chains reported below all come from one sample, sequenced in a study of beta chain features in type 1 diabetes. Antigens for these TCRs are unknown. Findings and limits, study-wide: People with Type 1 diabetes carried modestly yet significantly shorter TCRB CDR3s in all four CD4+ subsets.

Sequenced material consisted of expressed TCRB transcripts (all of the isolated RNA was reverse transcribed). TCRdb keeps only in-frame clones here, not all; method: immunoSEQ multiplex PCR. The table has roughly 160,000 clones, around 8% seen once; the top ten hold roughly 1%. The sample taken for sequencing was central memory CD4+ T cells from blood. All receptors derive from a woman in her forties with type 1 diabetes.

This clone has only a few counts. The chain joins TRBV19 to TRBJ2-5, with D possibly being TRBD1 (5 bases). Germline-derived CDR1 and CDR2 are LNHDA and SQIVND (reference sequence). This CDR3 comprises 13 residues. Trimming cost V 3 bases and J 4 bases, with 9 bases left between them. Written as DNA, the CDR3 is TGTGCCAGTAGTATCAGGGATGGAGAGACCCAGTACTTC. It encodes CASSIRDGETQYF.

This clone was seen ten or more times. J is TRBJ1-1 and V is TRBV30; D perhaps matches TRBD1 (5 bases). The CDR3 extends over 13 amino acids. Germline CDR1 GTSNPN, CDR2 SVGIG (reference sequence). V lost 4 bases, J lost 1 base, and 10 bases lay in between. The CDR3 DNA reads TGTGCCTGGAATCACAGGAGGAACACTGAAGCTTTCTTT. This encodes CAWNHRRNTEAFF.

The rearrangement joins TRBV9 to TRBJ2-4; 10 nucleotides match TRBD2. Germline trimming cut 2 bases from V and 0 bases from J; bases unmatched to any gene: 5. This CDR3 contains 17 residues. From germline, CDR1 is SGDLS and CDR2 YYNGEE. The CDR3 coding sequence is TGTGCCAGCAGCGTGTCTAGCGGGGGATCAGCCAAAAACATTCAGTACTTC. It yields the protein CASSVSSGGSAKNIQYF.

J is TRBJ1-2 and V is TRBV4-3; D is possibly TRBD1 (5 bases). The CDR3 consists of 17 residues. Germline-derived CDR1 and CDR2 are LGHNA and YSLEER. Trimming took 4 bases from V and 4 from J, leaving 22 bases between them. CDR3 in amino acids: CASSPSPYDSPSYGYTF. CDR3 nucleotide sequence: TGCGCCAGCAGCCCCTCCCCCTATGACAGCCCGAGCTATGGCTACACCTTC.

This clone came up a few times. The chain joins TRBV5-4 to TRBJ2-7, with 9 nucleotides matching TRBD1. CDR3 size: 15 residues. Germline CDR1 SGHNT, CDR2 YYREEE (reference sequence). Germline trimming cut 2 bases from V and 6 bases from J; bases unmatched to any gene: 9. In DNA, the CDR3 is TGTGCCAGCAGCTTAGGGACAGGGAAGGGCCTCGAGCAGTACTTC. It is translated as CASSLGTGKGLEQYF.

A remark on this clone: A read error may produce the germline difference seen at one junction end. The V gene is TRBV2, the J gene TRBJ2-5, with D maybe TRBD2 (5 bases). Germline values: CDR1 SNHLY, CDR2 FYNNEI. This CDR3 has 15 residues. DNA for the CDR3: TGTGCCAGCATTGAAGCCAGACTAAGTCAAGAGACCCAGTACTTC. Its translation: CASIEARLSQETQYF.

This chain connects TRBV7-2 to TRBJ2-1; weak D call: TRBD2 (6 bases). The CDR3 spans 15 residues. Looked up from germline, CDR1 is SGHTA and CDR2 is FQGNSA. The V end lost 1 base, the J end lost 13 bases, and 20 bases lay between the germline ends. CDR3: CASSLVSSSETSQFF. The CDR3 nucleotides read TGTGCCAGCAGCTTAGTGTCGTCTAGCGAGACCTCACAGTTCTTC.

This clone came up many times. The chain is built from TRBV4-2 and TRBJ1-5; 8 bases align to TRBD1. Trimming removed 3 bases from V and 5 bases from J; junction bases left unmatched: 9. The V gene's germline CDR1 is LGHNA and CDR2 YNFKEQ. The CDR3 consists of 16 residues. CDR3 sequence reads: CASSQAVGQGHQPQHF. The CDR3 DNA sequence: TGTGCCAGCAGCCAGGCCGTAGGACAGGGTCATCAGCCCCAGCATTTT.

The gene calls are TRBV5-6 and TRBJ2-5, with 9 bases fitting TRBD1. The CDR3 is 14 amino acids. Germline values: CDR1 SGHDT, CDR2 YYEEEE. V shed 3 bases, J shed 4 bases, and the junction held 4 bases outside the gene matches. The CDR3 here is CASSSATGGETQYF. The DNA of the CDR3 is TGTGCCAGCAGCTCCGCGACAGGGGGAGAGACCCAGTACTTC.

The chain couples TRBV6-1 to TRBJ2-7, with a tentative D call TRBD2 (5 bases). The CDR3 runs 14 residues. Per germline, CDR1 MNHNS and CDR2 SASEGT. V lost 4 bases, J lost 4 bases, and 14 bases lay in between. In DNA form, the CDR3 reads TGTGCCAGCAGTGGACTATCAATCTTATACGAGCAGTACTTC. Amino acids: CASSGLSILYEQYF.

A few counts support this clone. The chain combines TRBV7-3 with TRBJ1-5; D is uncertain. CDR1 SGHTA and CDR2 FQGTGA come from the germline V gene. The length of the CDR3 is 13 residues. The germline V and J ends were trimmed by 5 bases and 3 bases, with 8 bases remaining between them. The CDR3 nucleotides are TGTGCCAGCAGCAAGAGCGTCAATCAGCCCCAGCATTTT. It yields the protein CASSKSVNQPQHF.

This clone was counted only a few times. The chain uses TRBV29-1 and TRBJ2-7, with D unclear. CDR1 and CDR2 (germline): SQVTM, ANQGSEA. The CDR3 has 14 amino acids. The V and J ends lost 0 bases and 7 bases respectively, with 16 bases between them. CDR3 sequence (DNA): TGCAGCGTTGAAGATCCGACTTCCACTCTGGAGCAGTACTTC. Translated: CSVEDPTSTLEQYF.

Only a few counts were recorded for this clone. The V and J genes are TRBV9 and TRBJ2-5; 7 nucleotides line up with TRBD1. The J call is uncertain, as TRBJ2-7 better fits the DNA end. Germline V gene lookup returns CDR1 SGDLS and CDR2 YYNGEE. The CDR3 covers 14 residues. Written as DNA, the CDR3 is TGTGCCAGCAGCGTAGAGACAGGGCCCTACGAGCAGTACTTC. It translates to CASSVETGPYEQYF.

This clone appeared many times. The identical CDR3 is also encoded by other nucleotide sequences in the sample. V is TRBV29-1 and J is TRBJ2-7; 9 bases are shared with TRBD1. CDR3 size: 13 residues. Per germline, CDR1 SQVTM and CDR2 ANQGSEA. With V trimmed by 5 bases and J by 4 bases, 6 bases remained unmatched. CDR3 residues: CSVPGQGNYEQYF. The DNA of the CDR3 is TGCAGCGTTCCAGGACAGGGGAATTACGAGCAGTACTTC.

V and J are TRBV28 and TRBJ1-2; maybe TRBD1 (6 bases). CDR3 length: 12 amino acids. V lost 2 bases and J 7 bases, leaving 8 bases between the germline ends. CDR1 is MDHEN, CDR2 SYDVKM, per germline. Here the CDR3 reads CASSLRTVGYTF. The CDR3 nucleotides read TGTGCCAGCAGTTTAAGGACAGTTGGCTACACCTTC.

This clone was picked up a small number of times. The rearrangement uses TRBV30 and TRBJ1-5; 8 bases are shared with TRBD1. V gave up 5 bases and J gave up 5 bases; unmatched junction bases: 5. Germline V gene lookup returns CDR1 GTSNPN and CDR2 SVGIG (reference sequence). The CDR3 consists of 13 residues. DNA for the CDR3: TGTGCCTGGTCCTTGACAGGGGATCAGCCCCAGCATTTT. The encoded protein is CAWSLTGDQPQHF.

The chain uses TRBV10-3 and TRBJ2-1; 10 nucleotides line up with TRBD1. This CDR3 has 15 residues. Trimming at V came to 6 bases and at J to 5 bases, leaving 7 bases not matched to a gene. Looked up from germline, CDR1 is ENHRY and CDR2 is SYGVKD. CDR3 nucleotides: TGTGCCATCAGCATATCGGGACAGGGGAACAATGAGCAGTTCTTC. The encoded protein is CAISISGQGNNEQFF.

This clone appeared a few times. The chain couples TRBV28 to TRBJ2-7; a possible D gene is TRBD1 (6 bases). This CDR3 region has 14 residues. V was cut by 1 base and J by 3 bases, with 10 bases left in between. The germline gives CDR1 MDHEN, CDR2 SYDVKM. The CDR3, as DNA: TGTGCCAGCAGTTTATCAGGGGTCGGCTACGAGCAGTACTTC. Translated, it gives CASSLSGVGYEQYF.

This clone has just a few counts. This chain uses TRBV29-1 with TRBJ1-1, with TRBD1 identical over 8 bases. Germline V gives CDR1 SQVTM, CDR2 ANQGSEA. The CDR3 length is 15 residues. The V and J ends lost 7 bases and 0 bases, in that order; junction bases with no gene match: 10. The CDR3 protein is CSATGALRMNTEAFF. The CDR3 DNA reads as TGCAGCGCGACAGGGGCTCTTCGCATGAACACTGAAGCTTTCTTT.

This clone was picked up a small number of times. V and J are TRBV7-2 and TRBJ2-6; possibly TRBD2 for D (5 bases). The ends were cut back, 5 bases at V and 0 bases at J, with 17 bases in the middle. Per the germline V gene, CDR1 is SGHTA and CDR2 is FQGNSA. CDR3 length: 18 residues. The DNA for the CDR3 is TGTGCCAGCAGCCCTCAAACTCGGGGTTTCTCTGGGGCCAACGTCCTGACTTTC. It encodes CASSPQTRGFSGANVLTF.

This clone was seen many times. The rearrangement uses TRBV28 and TRBJ2-1, with TRBD2 as a possible D gene (6 bases). The V gene's germline CDR1 is MDHEN and CDR2 SYDVKM. The CDR3 is 16 residues long. V lost 3 bases, J lost 5 bases, and 17 bases lay in between. This CDR3 reads CASSFSSGPSHNEQFF. The DNA for the CDR3 is TGTGCCAGCAGTTTCTCGAGCGGGCCAAGCCACAATGAGCAGTTCTTC.

The DNA of the CDR3 is TGTGCCTGGAGTTCCCGAGCCGGGACAGGGGTGATCTATGGCTACACCTTC. It is translated as CAWSSRAGTGVIYGYTF. The chain carries TRBV30 and TRBJ1-2, with TRBD1 identical over 10 bases. This CDR3 region has 17 residues. Per germline, CDR1 GTSNPN and CDR2 SVGIG (reference sequence). V shed 2 bases, J shed 4 bases, and the junction held 13 bases outside the gene matches.

This clone has more than one count but fewer than ten. The V gene is TRBV2, the J gene TRBJ2-2, with D perhaps matching TRBD2 (5 bases). This CDR3 region has 16 residues. V was trimmed by 6 bases and J by 1 base, leaving 15 bases between them. Germline loops: CDR1 SNHLY, CDR2 FYNNEI. The CDR3 loop reads CASSERGQMNTGELFF. The DNA of the CDR3 is TGTGCCAGCAGCGAACGGGGTCAGATGAACACCGGGGAGCTGTTTTTT.

The chain combines TRBV25-1 with TRBJ2-2; TRBD1 agrees at 10 bases. Germline CDR1 reads MGHDK; CDR2 reads SYGVNS. CDR3 length: 14 amino acids. The V and J ends lost 7 bases and 3 bases, in that order; junction bases with no gene match: 2. The CDR3 DNA follows: TGTGCCAGCATAGGACAGGGGGACACCGGGGAGCTGTTTTTT. Protein product: CASIGQGDTGELFF.

CDR3 residues: CASSLYAGDGSQPQHF. The CDR3 bases are TGTGCCAGCAGTTTATATGCAGGGGATGGGAGTCAGCCCCAGCATTTT. The rearrangement uses TRBV28 and TRBJ1-5; D is possibly TRBD1 (6 bases). Trimming left V 1 base short and J 6 bases short, with 16 bases between. Germline CDR1 is MDHEN and CDR2 is SYDVKM. This CDR3 region has 16 residues. The full variable domain, completed using reference TRBV28 and TRBJ1-5, is DVKVTQSSRYLVKRTGEKVFLECVQDMDHENMFWYRQDPGLGLRLIYFSYDVKMKEKGDIPEGYSVSREKKERFSLILESASTNQTSMYLCASSLYAGDGSQPQHFGDGTRLSIL.

The V and J genes are TRBV20-1 and TRBJ2-3, with 9 bases matching TRBD1. J gave up 5 bases and V 8 bases, and 2 bases lay outside the gene matches. CDR3 length: 11 amino acids. Germline CDR1 reads DFQATT; CDR2 reads SNEGSKA (reference sequence). The CDR3 DNA follows: TGCAGTCACAGGGGGCAAGATACGCAGTATTTT. It encodes CSHRGQDTQYF.

The CDR3: CASSYQETQYF. The CDR3 DNA follows: TGTGCCAGCTCGTACCAAGAGACCCAGTACTTC. The rearrangement uses TRBV2 and TRBJ2-5; D uncertain. Germline values: CDR1 SNHLY, CDR2 FYNNEI. V was cut by 8 bases and J by 0 bases, with 4 bases left in between. This CDR3 has 11 amino acids.

This clone showed up just a few times. The chain has TRBV30 and TRBJ2-3, with 13 bases lining up with TRBD2. The CDR3 is 15 residues long. J lost 3 bases, V lost 2 bases, and 2 bases had no gene match. Germline CDR1 is GTSNPN and CDR2 is SVGIG (reference sequence). This chain's CDR3 is CAWSRTSGSTDTQYF. CDR3 coding DNA: TGTGCCTGGAGTCGGACTAGCGGGAGTACAGATACGCAGTATTTT.

A few counts support this clone. The gene calls are TRBV6-5 and TRBJ2-7; tentatively, D is TRBD1 (6 bases). The germline V and J ends were trimmed by 4 bases and 0 bases, with 13 bases remaining between them. The germline gives CDR1 MNHEY, CDR2 SVGAGI. The CDR3 has 15 amino acids. The CDR3, as DNA: TGTGCCAGCAGTTTGACCGGGACACACTCCTACGAGCAGTACTTC. Translating it yields CASSLTGTHSYEQYF.

This clone was seen more than once but under ten times. The V call is TRBV9, the J call TRBJ2-5; possible D gene TRBD2, 6 bases. The CDR3 covers 14 residues. Germline CDR1 SGDLS, CDR2 YYNGEE. Trimming took 0 bases from V and 5 from J, leaving 11 bases between them. The CDR3 sequence is CASSVEPGRETQYF. CDR3 nucleotide sequence: TGTGCCAGCAGCGTAGAGCCAGGGAGGGAGACCCAGTACTTC. The whole variable domain, remainder taken from reference TRBV9 and TRBJ2-5, is DSGVTQTPKHLITATGQRVTLRCSPRSGDLSVYWYQQSLDQGLQFLIQYYNGEERAKGNILERFSAQQFPDLHSELNLSSLELGDSALYFCASSVEPGRETQYFGPGTRLLVL.